This is a list of T cell receptor beta chains from one sample in a study of T cell responses to AZD1222 COVID-19 vaccine. Assay used: immunoSEQ multiplex PCR; TCRdb lists only in-frame clones, some missing. The table has about 120,000 clones, roughly 90% seen once. The specimen comprised peripheral blood, sampled on day 0 of AZD1222 vaccination. The origin of the receptors is an adult in good health. The CDR3 runs from the conserved cysteine through the conserved F or W. Each record gives: CDR3 length, V gene, J gene, clone size, D gene, CDR3 protein, CDR3 DNA. The D gene is left open where the match is weak. Clone size, where shown, is once, few, many, or a class for clones that have expanded.

CDR3 length: 15
V gene: TRBV9
J gene: TRBJ1-5
clone size: -
D gene: -
CDR3 protein: CASSVGGTGNQPQHF
CDR3 DNA: TGTGCCAGCAGCGTAGGGGGAACAGGGAATCAGCCCCAGCATTTT

CDR3 length: 15
V gene: TRBV9
J gene: TRBJ1-5
clone size: -
D gene: -
CDR3 protein: CASSVGELGYQPQHF
CDR3 DNA: TGTGCCAGCAGCGTAGGGGAGCTGGGGTATCAGCCCCAGCATTTT

CDR3 length: 14
V gene: TRBV9
J gene: TRBJ2-7
clone size: once
D gene: -
CDR3 protein: CASSVGGQGYEQYF
CDR3 DNA: TGTGCCAGCAGCGTAGGGGGTCAGGGCTACGAGCAGTACTTC

CDR3 length: 13
V gene: TRBV18
J gene: TRBJ2-1
clone size: -
D gene: -
CDR3 protein: CASSPGGVNEQFF
CDR3 DNA: TGTGCCAGCTCCCCCGGCGGGGTCAATGAGCAGTTCTTC

CDR3 length: 14
V gene: TRBV11-2
J gene: TRBJ2-5
clone size: -
D gene: -
CDR3 protein: CASSLALYQETQYF
CDR3 DNA: TGTGCCAGCAGCTTAGCGCTATACCAAGAGACCCAGTACTTC

CDR3 length: 13
V gene: TRBV6-5
J gene: TRBJ2-2
clone size: -
D gene: -
CDR3 protein: CASSYQSAVELFF
CDR3 DNA: TGTGCCAGCAGTTACCAGTCGGCGGTAGAGCTGTTTTTT

CDR3 length: 18
V gene: TRBV4-2
J gene: TRBJ2-1
clone size: -
D gene: TRBD2
CDR3 protein: CASSQLLAGIGSYNEQFF
CDR3 DNA: TGTGCCAGCAGCCAGTTACTAGCGGGGATCGGCTCCTACAATGAGCAGTTCTTC

CDR3 length: 13
V gene: TRBV7-8
J gene: TRBJ1-2
clone size: -
D gene: -
CDR3 protein: CASSFRDRHGGTF
CDR3 DNA: TGTGCCAGCAGCTTCAGGGATAGGCACGGGGGCACCTTC

CDR3 length: 16
V gene: TRBV27
J gene: TRBJ1-1
clone size: -
D gene: -
CDR3 protein: CASSLLVQGGYAEAFF
CDR3 DNA: TGTGCCAGCAGTTTACTGGTACAGGGAGGTTACGCTGAAGCTTTCTTT

CDR3 length: 13
V gene: TRBV3-1/TRBV3-2
J gene: TRBJ1-2
clone size: -
D gene: TRBD1
CDR3 protein: CASSRDRVSGYTF
CDR3 DNA: TGTGCCAGCAGCCGGGACAGGGTATCTGGCTACACCTTC

CDR3 length: 15
V gene: TRBV14
J gene: TRBJ1-1
clone size: -
D gene: -
CDR3 protein: CASSQEAPISTEAFF
CDR3 DNA: TGTGCCAGCAGCCAAGAGGCACCTATAAGCACTGAAGCTTTCTTT

CDR3 length: 20
V gene: TRBV6-1
J gene: TRBJ2-1
clone size: once
D gene: TRBD2
CDR3 protein: CASSESPGTSGGIYYNEQFF
CDR3 DNA: TGTGCCAGCAGTGAGAGCCCCGGGACTAGCGGGGGGATCTACTACAATGAGCAGTTCTTC

CDR3 length: 18
V gene: TRBV7-2
J gene: TRBJ1-4
clone size: -
D gene: TRBD1
CDR3 protein: CASSPVGDRVGLNEKLFF
CDR3 DNA: TGTGCCAGCAGCCCGGTGGGGGACAGAGTCGGTTTAAATGAAAAACTGTTTTTT

CDR3 length: 11
V gene: TRBV29-1
J gene: TRBJ1-2
clone size: -
D gene: -
CDR3 protein: CSAKQGWGYTF
CDR3 DNA: TGCAGCGCTAAACAGGGATGGGGCTACACCTTC

CDR3 length: 18
V gene: TRBV21-1
J gene: TRBJ1-5
clone size: few
D gene: -
CDR3 protein: CASFYGGGSKYSNQPQHF
CDR3 DNA: TGTGCCAGCTTTTACGGGGGGGGTTCGAAGTATAGCAATCAGCCCCAGCATTTT

CDR3 length: 15
V gene: TRBV6-1
J gene: TRBJ1-2
clone size: -
D gene: TRBD1
CDR3 protein: CASSSLTGTANGYTF
CDR3 DNA: TGTGCCAGCAGCTCTCTAACCGGGACAGCAAATGGCTACACCTTC

CDR3 length: 13
V gene: TRBV5-6
J gene: TRBJ2-2
clone size: -
D gene: TRBD1
CDR3 protein: CASSLDRGGELFF
CDR3 DNA: TGTGCCAGCAGCTTGGACAGGGGCGGGGAGCTGTTTTTT

CDR3 length: 14
V gene: TRBV7-2
J gene: TRBJ2-3
clone size: -
D gene: -
CDR3 protein: CASSRPGGTDTQYF
CDR3 DNA: TGTGCCAGCAGCCGGCCGGGGGGCACAGATACGCAGTATTTT

CDR3 length: 15
V gene: TRBV9
J gene: TRBJ1-6
clone size: -
D gene: TRBD1
CDR3 protein: CASSQDPGGNSPLHF
CDR3 DNA: TGTGCCAGCAGCCAAGATCCAGGGGGGAATTCACCCCTCCACTTT

CDR3 length: 16
V gene: TRBV5-4
J gene: TRBJ1-4
clone size: -
D gene: TRBD1
CDR3 protein: CASSLVTGAVREKLFF
CDR3 DNA: TGTGCCAGCAGCTTGGTAACAGGGGCGGTGAGAGAAAAACTGTTTTTT

CDR3 length: 13
V gene: TRBV27
J gene: TRBJ2-7
clone size: -
D gene: TRBD2
CDR3 protein: CASSYGGAYEQYF
CDR3 DNA: TGTGCCAGCAGTTACGGGGGGGCCTACGAGCAGTACTTC

CDR3 length: 13
V gene: TRBV19
J gene: TRBJ1-3
clone size: -
D gene: -
CDR3 protein: CASQGVSGNTIYF
CDR3 DNA: TGTGCCAGTCAAGGGGTATCTGGAAACACCATATATTTT

CDR3 length: 14
V gene: TRBV7-8
J gene: TRBJ1-1
clone size: once
D gene: -
CDR3 protein: CASSSGHQATEAFF
CDR3 DNA: TGTGCCAGCAGCTCAGGACACCAGGCAACTGAAGCTTTCTTT

CDR3 length: 11
V gene: TRBV2
J gene: TRBJ2-7
clone size: -
D gene: -
CDR3 protein: CASSLGAGQYF
CDR3 DNA: TGTGCCAGCAGTCTGGGGGCCGGGCAGTACTTC

CDR3 length: 12
V gene: TRBV19
J gene: TRBJ1-6
clone size: many
D gene: -
CDR3 protein: CASSTQDSPLHF
CDR3 DNA: TGTGCCAGTAGTACCCAGGATTCACCCCTCCACTTT

CDR3 length: 15
V gene: TRBV7-9
J gene: TRBJ1-6
clone size: -
D gene: -
CDR3 protein: CASSPQYRDNSPLHF
CDR3 DNA: TGTGCCAGCAGCCCGCAATACAGGGATAATTCACCCCTCCACTTT

CDR3 length: 14
V gene: TRBV3-1/TRBV3-2
J gene: TRBJ2-7
clone size: -
D gene: -
CDR3 protein: CASSREILSYEQYF
CDR3 DNA: TGTGCCAGCAGCCGAGAGATCCTCTCCTACGAGCAGTACTTC

CDR3 length: 14
V gene: TRBV11-3
J gene: TRBJ1-2
clone size: once
D gene: TRBD1
CDR3 protein: CASSWDRVDYGYTF
CDR3 DNA: TGTGCCAGCAGCTGGGACAGGGTTGACTATGGCTACACCTTC

CDR3 length: 12
V gene: TRBV10-3
J gene: TRBJ1-1
clone size: few
D gene: -
CDR3 protein: CAINGGQGEAFF
CDR3 DNA: TGTGCCATCAACGGGGGGCAGGGTGAAGCTTTCTTT

CDR3 length: 14
V gene: TRBV5-4
J gene: TRBJ2-1
clone size: -
D gene: -
CDR3 protein: CASSLQTPYNEQFF
CDR3 DNA: TGTGCCAGCAGCTTGCAGACCCCGTACAATGAGCAGTTCTTC

CDR3 length: 13
V gene: TRBV5-1
J gene: TRBJ2-1
clone size: -
D gene: -
CDR3 protein: CASSWSTYNEQFF
CDR3 DNA: TGCGCCAGCAGCTGGTCTACTTACAATGAGCAGTTCTTC

CDR3 length: 13
V gene: TRBV12-3/TRBV12-4
J gene: TRBJ1-6
clone size: -
D gene: -
CDR3 protein: CASSLGIGSPLHF
CDR3 DNA: TGTGCCAGCAGTTTAGGGATCGGGTCACCCCTCCACTTT

CDR3 length: 13
V gene: TRBV27
J gene: TRBJ2-5
clone size: -
D gene: -
CDR3 protein: CASRSGHEETQYF
CDR3 DNA: TGTGCCAGCAGATCGGGACACGAAGAGACCCAGTACTTC

CDR3 length: 15
V gene: TRBV6-4
J gene: TRBJ2-3
clone size: -
D gene: TRBD2
CDR3 protein: CASSPTSGSTDTQYF
CDR3 DNA: TGTGCCAGCAGTCCGACTAGCGGGAGCACAGATACGCAGTATTTT

CDR3 length: 12
V gene: TRBV20-1
J gene: TRBJ1-1
clone size: -
D gene: -
CDR3 protein: CSAGGPNTEAFF
CDR3 DNA: TGCAGTGCTGGTGGCCCGAACACTGAAGCTTTCTTT

CDR3 length: 14
V gene: TRBV4-3
J gene: TRBJ1-2
clone size: once
D gene: -
CDR3 protein: CASSQDWGLYGYTF
CDR3 DNA: TGCGCCAGCAGCCAAGATTGGGGGTTGTATGGCTACACCTTC

CDR3 length: 14
V gene: TRBV18
J gene: TRBJ1-5
clone size: -
D gene: -
CDR3 protein: CASSPLAGNQPQHF
CDR3 DNA: TGTGCCAGCTCACCTCTGGCAGGCAATCAGCCCCAGCATTTT

CDR3 length: 14
V gene: TRBV4-3
J gene: TRBJ1-3
clone size: -
D gene: -
CDR3 protein: CASSQELSGNTIYF
CDR3 DNA: TGCGCCAGCAGCCAAGAACTGAGTGGAAACACCATATATTTT

CDR3 length: 14
V gene: TRBV4-1
J gene: TRBJ1-1
clone size: few
D gene: -
CDR3 protein: CASSQLTGNTEAFF
CDR3 DNA: TGCGCCAGCAGCCAATTAACAGGGAACACTGAAGCTTTCTTT

CDR3 length: 12
V gene: TRBV6-5
J gene: TRBJ1-1
clone size: -
D gene: -
CDR3 protein: CASITGRSEAFF
CDR3 DNA: TGTGCCAGCATTACCGGGCGGAGTGAAGCTTTCTTT

CDR3 length: 15
V gene: TRBV5-1
J gene: TRBJ1-1
clone size: -
D gene: -
CDR3 protein: CASSLAGRVNTEAFF
CDR3 DNA: TGCGCCAGCAGCTTGGCCGGGCGGGTGAACACTGAAGCTTTCTTT

CDR3 length: 15
V gene: TRBV5-4
J gene: TRBJ1-2
clone size: -
D gene: -
CDR3 protein: CASSFRPQKDYGYTF
CDR3 DNA: TGTGCCAGCAGTTTCCGGCCCCAAAAGGACTATGGCTACACCTTC

CDR3 length: 15
V gene: TRBV5-4
J gene: TRBJ2-1
clone size: -
D gene: -
CDR3 protein: CASSSPGSLSDEQFF
CDR3 DNA: TGTGCCAGCAGCTCCCCGGGATCCCTCTCGGATGAGCAGTTCTTC

CDR3 length: 14
V gene: TRBV7-3
J gene: TRBJ2-7
clone size: -
D gene: TRBD1
CDR3 protein: CASSQGTGSYEQYF
CDR3 DNA: TGTGCCAGCAGCCAGGGGACAGGATCCTACGAGCAGTACTTC

CDR3 length: 16
V gene: TRBV5-6
J gene: TRBJ1-3
clone size: -
D gene: -
CDR3 protein: CASSPKGVLSGNTIYF
CDR3 DNA: TGTGCCAGCAGCCCAAAGGGGGTGCTTTCTGGAAACACCATATATTTT